A single sample gave rise to the 7 T cell receptor beta chains below, sequenced in a study of cytomegalovirus exposure and HLA in healthy donors. With 60 Vbeta and 13 Jbeta primers, the PCR was carried out. Generated by immunoSEQ multiplex PCR, the TCRdb table keeps only in-frame clones and is missing some. This sample has 100,000 or so clones; under 85% occur once, and the top ten carry approximately 11%. Sequencing input: PBMCs. All receptors derive from a middle-aged man in good health and CMV-seropositive.

This clone has just a few counts. V usage is TRBV21-1 and J usage is TRBJ2-2; the table's TRBD1 call for D was not verified on the DNA. TRBV21-1 is noted as a pseudogene. The CDR3 loop spans 13 amino acids. The CDR3 loop is CANRTDRTGELFF. As DNA, the CDR3 is TGTGCCAACAGGACAGATAGGACCGGGGAGCTGTTTTTT.

The sample holds one count of this clone. The J gene is TRBJ1-6, the V gene TRBV7-9; 8 bases match TRBD1. V lost 5 bases to trimming and J lost 0 bases; unmatched junction nucleotides: 6. The CDR3 runs 17 residues. The V gene's germline CDR1 is SEHNR and CDR2 FQNEAQ (reference sequence). The CDR3 sequence: CASSGQGGSSYNSPLHF. For the CDR3, the DNA is TGTGCCAGCAGCGGACAGGGAGGCAGCTCCTATAATTCACCCCTCCACTTT.

The chain joins TRBV5-6 to TRBJ2-3, with 7 bases lining up with TRBD2. The CDR3 spans 15 residues. J gave up 6 bases and V 4 bases, and 11 bases lay outside the gene matches. The germline CDR1 and CDR2 sequences are SGHDT and YYEEEE. This CDR3 reads CASSPKTSLVDTQYF. The CDR3 coding sequence is TGTGCCAGCAGCCCGAAGACTAGCCTGGTGGATACGCAGTATTTT.

This chain links TRBV5-8 with TRBJ1-1; 7 bases line up with TRBD1. V was pared by 3 bases and J by 0 bases, with 8 bases of the junction left unmatched. The CDR3 sequence is 16 residues long. Per the germline V gene, CDR1 is SGHTS and CDR2 is YDEGEE. CDR3 residues: CASSSTEQGLNTEAFF. CDR3 bases: TGTGCCAGCAGCTCCACTGAACAGGGGTTGAACACTGAAGCTTTCTTT.

This rearrangement joins TRBV5-1 to TRBJ2-7, with a weak D call TRBD2 (7 bases). Looked up from germline, CDR1 is SGHRS and CDR2 is YFSETQ. Deletions cut 3 bases from V and 2 bases from J, with 15 bases between. The CDR3 has 15 residues. This CDR3 reads CASSSSGGPPYEQYF. CDR3 sequence (DNA): TGCGCCAGCAGCTCTTCCGGGGGGCCTCCCTACGAGCAGTACTTC.

The chain uses TRBV1 and TRBJ2-7; TRBD1 is the table's D call, not checked against the DNA. TRBV1 is marked as a pseudogene. This CDR3 comprises 13 residues. CDR3 bases: TGCACCAGCAGCGGACAGACTATTTACGAGCAGTACTTC. Residues: CTSSGQTIYEQYF.

V usage is TRBV21-1 and J usage is TRBJ1-4. TRBV21-1 counts as a pseudogene. The CDR3 consists of 14 residues. DNA of the CDR3: TGTGCCAGCAGCAAAGCTCCAGTCGGGGGAAAACTGTTTTTT. It codes for CASSKAPVGGKLFF.